This entry features one TCR beta chain sequence. Antigen unknown. This specimen belongs to a study of T cell responses to AZD1222 COVID-19 vaccine. Assay used: immunoSEQ multiplex PCR; TCRdb lists only in-frame clones, some missing. The sample includes 90,000 to 130,000 clones, 80% to 90% of them seen just once. Study results and caveats: Spike-specific TCR breadth and depth rose after two AZD1222 doses.

The V end was cut by 3 bases, the J end by 0 bases, with 24 bases between. Per the germline V gene, CDR1 is MDHEN and CDR2 is SYDVKM. CDR3 length equals 20 residues. The source material was peripheral blood, sampled 28 days after the second AZD1222 dose. This clonotype originated in an adult who received the AZD1222 COVID-19 vaccine. This chain connects TRBV28 to TRBJ1-5, with D maybe TRBD1 (5 bases). CDR3 sequence (DNA): TGTGCCAGCAGTTTCTTCTACGTGCTCGACAGTGTAAATAGCAATCAGCCCCAGCATTTT. Residues: CASSFFYVLDSVNSNQPQHF.